This paragraph reports one TCR beta chain. This CDR3 is 13 amino acids long. Trimming took 3 bases from V and 4 from J, leaving 9 bases between them. Here immunoSEQ multiplex PCR was the method, and the copy in TCRdb shows in-frame clones only, minus some. The sample lists approximately 250,000 clones; around nine tenths were seen once. The data are from a study of blood T cell repertoires in COVID-19. The clonotype was recovered from an older woman in a cohort exposed to, infected with or recovered from COVID-19 (not recorded which). The source material was PBMCs or T cells enriched from blood (not recorded which). J is TRBJ2-5 and V is TRBV12-3 or TRBV12-4; the D gene is possibly TRBD2 (6 bases). CDR3 loop: CASSLRDGETQYF. The CDR3 DNA sequence: TGTGCCAGCAGTTTGCGGGACGGAGAGACCCAGTACTTC.